This entry lists 14 T cell receptor beta chains sequenced from one sample in a study of shared clonotypes between healthy human individuals. Assay: immunoSEQ multiplex PCR; the TCRdb copy retains only in-frame clones and omits some. The sample lists over 2,000,000 clones, 85% to 95% occurring once. As defined, naive CD8 cells were CD45RO-negative and positively selected for CCR7, with terminally differentiated effector memory CD45RA+ cells excluded. Sequenced: naive CD8+ T cells from PBMCs. All receptors come from a man between 18 and 29 years old in good health. Some clones in this sample may be carry-over from other donors' samples.

Remarks on this clone: Other DNA variants within this sample encode the same CDR3. V usage is TRBV28 and J usage is TRBJ2-7; D possibly corresponds to TRBD2 (6 bases). Trimming removed 2 bases from V and 0 bases from J, with 11 bases in between. There are 15 residues in the CDR3. Germline V lookup: CDR1 MDHEN, CDR2 SYDVKM. CDR3 bases: TGTGCCAGCAGTTTAAGCCTAGCGAGCTCCTACGAGCAGTACTTC. The encoded protein is CASSLSLASSYEQYF.

The genes are TRBV4-1 and TRBJ2-7, with 8 positions matching TRBD2. The V segment lost 4 bases and the J segment 5 bases; nucleotides outside the gene matches: 7. Germline V lookup: CDR1 MGHRA, CDR2 YSYEKL. The CDR3 spans 14 residues. CDR3 in amino acids: CASSPTSGYHEQYF. The CDR3 DNA is TGCGCCAGCAGCCCCACTAGCGGCTATCACGAGCAGTACTTC.

This chain joins TRBV9 and TRBJ2-7; D may be TRBD1 (5 bases). V was trimmed by 0 bases and J by 1 base, leaving 17 bases between them. CDR1 and CDR2 from the germline V gene are SGDLS and YYNGEE. The CDR3 has 17 residues. CDR3 residues: CASSVASTATNSYEQYF. The CDR3 DNA reads as TGTGCCAGCAGCGTAGCTTCGACAGCCACCAATTCCTACGAGCAGTACTTC.

The chain combines TRBV5-5 with TRBJ1-4; possibly TRBD1 for D (5 bases). The V end was cut by 0 bases, the J end by 5 bases, with 14 bases between. This CDR3 is 16 amino acids long. Germline assignment: CDR1 SGHKS and CDR2 YYEKEE (reference sequence). CDR3 sequence reads: CASSLAGPLANEKLFF. In nucleotides, the CDR3 is TGTGCCAGCAGCTTGGCGGGGCCCTTGGCGAATGAAAAACTGTTTTTT.

The chain recombines TRBV5-1 with TRBJ2-1; D might be TRBD2 (5 bases). V was trimmed by 7 bases and J by 7 bases, leaving 18 bases between them. This CDR3 is 14 amino acids long. Germline V gives CDR1 SGHRS, CDR2 YFSETQ. CDR3 residues: CASSGGLDGNEQFF. The CDR3 coding sequence is TGCGCCAGCTCGGGCGGGCTGGACGGTAATGAGCAGTTCTTC. Variable domain in full (rest from reference TRBV5-1 and TRBJ2-1): KAGVTQTPRYLIKTRGQQVTLSCSPISGHRSVSWYQQTPGQGLQFLFEYFSETQRNKGNFPGRFSGRQFSNSRSEMNVSTLELGDSALYLCASSGGLDGNEQFFGPGTRLTVL.

The chain combines TRBV7-9 with TRBJ2-7; possible D gene TRBD2, 5 bases. This CDR3 has 14 amino acids. V lost 2 bases, J lost 3 bases, and 11 bases lay in between. Germline V gene data show CDR1 as SEHNR and CDR2 as FQNEAQ (reference sequence). The CDR3 bases are TGTGCCAGCAGCTTACACGCCCGGGGCTACGAGCAGTACTTC. It translates to CASSLHARGYEQYF.

The chain has TRBV5-4 and TRBJ2-1; 11 bases line up with TRBD2. CDR1 and CDR2 from the germline V gene are SGHNT and YYREEE (reference sequence). V lost 4 bases to trimming and J lost 9 bases; unmatched junction nucleotides: 9. CDR3 length: 15 amino acids. The CDR3 region has the DNA TGTGCCAGCAGCGGAGTGACTAGCGGGAATAGTGAGCAGTTCTTC. Translated, it gives CASSGVTSGNSEQFF.

This rearrangement joins TRBV27 to TRBJ1-4, with D uncertain. The germline CDR1 and CDR2 sequences are MNHEY and SMNVEV (reference sequence). The V and J ends lost 7 bases and 4 bases respectively, with 16 bases between them. The CDR3 runs 15 residues. As DNA, the CDR3 is TGTGCCAGCACTACCGGGCCGGGCGGTAATGAAAAACTGTTTTTT. This translates into CASTTGPGGNEKLFF.

The chain joins TRBV2 to TRBJ2-7, with TRBD1 matching over 9 bases. CDR1 is SNHLY and CDR2 is FYNNEI in the germline V gene. Trimming removed 0 bases from V and 2 bases from J; junction bases left unmatched: 5. This CDR3 has 16 amino acids. CDR3 loop: CASSEALQGAAYEQYF. Here the CDR3 DNA reads TGTGCCAGCAGTGAAGCGTTACAGGGGGCCGCCTACGAGCAGTACTTC.

The DNA of the CDR3 is TGTGCCAGCAAGAACAACTATGGCTACACCTTC. It yields the protein CASKNNYGYTF. The V and J genes are TRBV6-5 and TRBJ1-2; D remains unclear. V lost 7 bases and J lost 2, with 5 bases in between. CDR1 MNHEY and CDR2 SVGAGI come from the germline V gene. This CDR3 comprises 11 residues.

The chain employs TRBV7-6 and TRBJ2-6; 7 bases map to TRBD1. Germline V CDR1 and CDR2: SGHVS, FNYEAQ. The V and J ends lost 5 bases and 0 bases, in that order; junction bases with no gene match: 7. This CDR3 is 17 amino acids long. The CDR3 region is CASSPTDRPSGANVLTF. CDR3 coding DNA: TGTGCCAGCAGCCCGACGGACAGGCCCTCTGGGGCCAACGTCCTGACTTTC.

V gene TRBV18 combines with J gene TRBJ2-2; TRBD2 might be the D (6 bases). The CDR3 has 18 amino acids. With 3 bases removed from V and 0 bases from J, the gap between germline ends came to 17 bases. Per the germline V gene, CDR1 is KGHSH and CDR2 is LQKENI. The CDR3 DNA is TGTGCCAGCTCACCCGGGGGTGCGGCGGTCCCGAACACCGGGGAGCTGTTTTTT. The encoded protein is CASSPGGAAVPNTGELFF.

The V and J genes are TRBV6-1 and TRBJ2-1; a possible D gene is TRBD2 (5 bases). CDR1 and CDR2 from the germline V gene are MNHNS and SASEGT. Deletions cut 5 bases from V and 3 bases from J, with 11 bases between. The CDR3 spans 14 residues. CDR3 nucleotides: TGTGCCAGCAGTATGAGCGGATTCTACAATGAGCAGTTCTTC. Amino acid sequence: CASSMSGFYNEQFF.

In its sample, this clone was seen once. The V and J genes are TRBV5-1 and TRBJ2-7; 9 bases are a match to TRBD1. With V trimmed by 4 bases and J by 3 bases, 11 bases remained unmatched. Germline values: CDR1 SGHRS, CDR2 YFSETQ. This CDR3 has 16 residues. The CDR3 nucleotides are TGCGCCAGCAGCCCGAGTTCGGACAGGGGACACTACGAGCAGTACTTC. Residues: CASSPSSDRGHYEQYF.